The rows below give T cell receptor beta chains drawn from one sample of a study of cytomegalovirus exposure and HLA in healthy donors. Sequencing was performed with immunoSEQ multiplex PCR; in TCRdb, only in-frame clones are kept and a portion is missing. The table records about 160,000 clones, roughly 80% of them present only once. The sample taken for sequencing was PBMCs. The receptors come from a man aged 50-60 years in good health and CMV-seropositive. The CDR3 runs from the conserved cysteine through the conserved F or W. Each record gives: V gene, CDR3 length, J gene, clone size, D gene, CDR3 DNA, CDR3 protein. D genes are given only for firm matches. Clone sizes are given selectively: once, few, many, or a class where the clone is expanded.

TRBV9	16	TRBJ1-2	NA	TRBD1	TGTGCCAGCAGCCCCTTAGGGGGCAGGGGTGGGGATGGCTACACCTTC	CASSPLGGRGGDGYTF
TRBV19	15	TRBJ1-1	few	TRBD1	TGTGCCAGCTACGGACAGGGCACTATGAACACTGAAGCTTTCTTT	CASYGQGTMNTEAFF
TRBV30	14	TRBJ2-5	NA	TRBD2	TGTGCCTGGACGAGGCGGGGGGGCGTTGAGACCCAGTACTTC	CAWTRRGGVETQYF
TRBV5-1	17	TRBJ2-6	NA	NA	TGCGCCAGCAGCTTGGACTATACAAGGAATGGGGCCAACGGCCTGACTTTC	CASSLDYTRNGANGLTF
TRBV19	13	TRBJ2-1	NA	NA	TGTGCCAGTAGTATTTTGGGGGCCGGGGAGCAGTTCTTC	CASSILGAGEQFF
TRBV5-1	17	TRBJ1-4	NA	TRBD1	TGCGCCAGCAGCCCTGCAGGGGGTGGAACAACTAATGAAAAACTGTTTTTT	CASSPAGGGTTNEKLFF
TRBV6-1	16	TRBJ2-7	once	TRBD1	TGTGCCAGCAGTGAACTACTCAGGGGGCCGTTGGACGAGCAGTACTTC	CASSELLRGPLDEQYF
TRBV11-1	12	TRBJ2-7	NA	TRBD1	TGTGCCAGCAGCCTGACAGGGGCCGAGCAGTACTTC	CASSLTGAEQYF
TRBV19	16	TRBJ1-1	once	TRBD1	TGTGCCAGTAGTCCCAGGACAGGGAGCTGGGACACTGAAGCTTTCTTT	CASSPRTGSWDTEAFF
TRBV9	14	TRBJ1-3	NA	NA	TGTGCCAGCAGCGTACGACAGGTTTCGGACACCATATATTTT	CASSVRQVSDTIYF
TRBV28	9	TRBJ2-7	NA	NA	TGTGCCGCGGCTTACGAGCAGTACTTC	CAAAYEQYF
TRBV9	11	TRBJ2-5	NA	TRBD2	TGTGCCAGCAGCGGGGTAGCGGGACTTCACTTC	CASSGVAGLHF
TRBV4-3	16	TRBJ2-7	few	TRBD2	TGCGCCAGCAGCCAAGACGCTAGCGGGGGGGCCTACGAGCAGTACTTC	CASSQDASGGAYEQYF
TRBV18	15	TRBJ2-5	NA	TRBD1	TGTGCCAGCTCACGCGGGACAGGGGACGGGGAGACCCAGTACTTC	CASSRGTGDGETQYF
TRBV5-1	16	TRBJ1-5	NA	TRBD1	TGCGCCAGCAGCTTGGGGACAGGGCCTAGCAATCAGCCCCAGCATTTT	CASSLGTGPSNQPQHF
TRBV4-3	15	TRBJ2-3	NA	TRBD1	TGCGCCAGCAGCCATGGGACAGCGAAGTTGGATACGCAGTATTTT	CASSHGTAKLDTQYF
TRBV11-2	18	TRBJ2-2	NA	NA	TGTGCCAGCAGCTTAGATCGAGGAGTTTTTGTGAACACCGGGGAGCTGTTTTTT	CASSLDRGVFVNTGELFF
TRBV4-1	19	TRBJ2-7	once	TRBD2	TGCGCCAGCAGCCAAGAATACCTCTTGGGAGCGGGAGGGAAGGACGAGCAGTACTTC	CASSQEYLLGAGGKDEQYF
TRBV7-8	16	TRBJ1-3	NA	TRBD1	TGTGCCAGCAGCGCCACCGGGACAGGAGGGGGAAACACCATATATTTT	CASSATGTGGGNTIYF
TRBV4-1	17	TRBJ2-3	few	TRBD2	TGCGCCAGCAGCCAAGAGGGACTAGCGGGGCCCACAGATACGCAGTATTTT	CASSQEGLAGPTDTQYF
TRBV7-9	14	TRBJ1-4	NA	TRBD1	TGTGCCAGCAGCTTCCAGGGGGCCGGTGAAAAACTGTTTTTT	CASSFQGAGEKLFF
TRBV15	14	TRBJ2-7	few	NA	TGTGCCACCAGCAGAGCTGCGACAGCCTACGAGCAGTACTTC	CATSRAATAYEQYF
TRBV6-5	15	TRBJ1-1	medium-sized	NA	TGTGCCAGCAGCACAACGACAGTCTTGAACACTGAAGCTTTCTTT	CASSTTTVLNTEAFF
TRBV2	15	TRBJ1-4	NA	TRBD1	TGTGCCAGCGGATCAGGGGGACAGGCTAATGAAAAACTGTTTTTT	CASGSGGQANEKLFF
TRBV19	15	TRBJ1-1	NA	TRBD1	TGTGCCAGTAGTATTTCTACAGGGGTCGGTTCTGAAGCTTTCTTT	CASSISTGVGSEAFF
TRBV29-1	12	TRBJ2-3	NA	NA	TGCAGCGTGACAGGGGAGGGGGATACGCAGTATTTT	CSVTGEGDTQYF
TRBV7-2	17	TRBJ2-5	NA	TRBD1	TGTGCCAGCAGCGAAATAGGGACAGGAGTCGCCCAAGAGACCCAGTACTTC	CASSEIGTGVAQETQYF
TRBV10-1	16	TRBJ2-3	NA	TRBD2	TGCGCCAGCAGAACTAGCGGGAGGGGGTCCACAGATACGCAGTATTTT	CASRTSGRGSTDTQYF
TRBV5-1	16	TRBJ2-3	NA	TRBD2	TGCGCCAGCAGCTTTATTTCTAGCGGGAGTTCAGATACGCAGTATTTT	CASSFISSGSSDTQYF
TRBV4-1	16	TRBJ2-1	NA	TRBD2	TGCGCCAGCAGCCCTACTGGGACTAGCTCCTACAATGAGCAGTTCTTC	CASSPTGTSSYNEQFF
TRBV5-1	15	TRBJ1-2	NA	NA	TGCGCCAGCGGACCCGGACAGAGAATTAACTATGGCTACACCTTC	CASGPGQRINYGYTF
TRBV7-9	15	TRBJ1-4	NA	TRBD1	TGTTCCAGCAGCAACCGGGACAGAGTTAATGAAAAACTGTTTTTT	CSSSNRDRVNEKLFF
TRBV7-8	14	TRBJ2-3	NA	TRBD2	TGTGCCAGCAGTCCCAGCGGGGTGGGAGATACGCAGTATTTT	CASSPSGVGDTQYF
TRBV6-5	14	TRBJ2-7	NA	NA	TGTGCCAGCAGTTCCGCGACGGGTTTTTACGAGCAGTACTTC	CASSSATGFYEQYF
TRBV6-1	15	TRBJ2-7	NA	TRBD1	TGTGCCAGCAGTGAAGTCCACAGGGGTTCCTACGAGCAGTACTTC	CASSEVHRGSYEQYF
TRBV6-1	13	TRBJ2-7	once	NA	TGTGCCAGCAGTGTACAGGGATGGGACGAGCAGTACTTC	CASSVQGWDEQYF
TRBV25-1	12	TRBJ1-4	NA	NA	TGTGCCAGCAGTACCCAGAATGAAAAACTGTTTTTT	CASSTQNEKLFF
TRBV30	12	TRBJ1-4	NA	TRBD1	TGTGCCTGGGGGACAGGGAATGAAAAACTGTTTTTT	CAWGTGNEKLFF
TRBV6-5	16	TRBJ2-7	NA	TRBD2	TGTGCCAGCAGTTACAGTTATAGCGGGAAACTATACGAGCAGTACTTC	CASSYSYSGKLYEQYF
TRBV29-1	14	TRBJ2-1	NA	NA	TGCAGCGTTGACGGAGGGAGCTCCTACAATGAGCAGTTCTTC	CSVDGGSSYNEQFF
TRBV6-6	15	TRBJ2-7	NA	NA	TGTGCCAGCAGTTACGGATCAGGGTCAGACTACGAGCAGTACTTC	CASSYGSGSDYEQYF
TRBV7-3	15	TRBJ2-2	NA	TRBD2	TGTGCCAGCAGCTTAGGCGGGGGAGGGACCGGGGAGCTGTTTTTT	CASSLGGGGTGELFF
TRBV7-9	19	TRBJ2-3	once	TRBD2	TGTGCCAGCAGCCTTACAGTGTGGACTAGGCCGACTAGCACAGATACGCAGTATTTT	CASSLTVWTRPTSTDTQYF
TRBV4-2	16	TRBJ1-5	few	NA	TGTGCCAGCAGCCAAGATCCGGGGATGGTGGGGCAGCCCCAGCATTTT	CASSQDPGMVGQPQHF
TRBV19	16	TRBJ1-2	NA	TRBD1	TGTGCTTCGAGTAGACAGGGGTCTTCCATTAACTATGGCTACACCTTC	CASSRQGSSINYGYTF
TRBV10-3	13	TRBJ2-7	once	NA	TGTGCCATCAGTGGCAGGGGGGCCTACGAGCAGTACTTC	CAISGRGAYEQYF
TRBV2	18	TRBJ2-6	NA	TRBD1	TGTGCCAGCAATAAGGGGGGACAGGGAACAACTGGGGCCAACGTCCTGACTTTC	CASNKGGQGTTGANVLTF
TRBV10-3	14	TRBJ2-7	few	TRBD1	TGTGCCATCAGTGGCGACAGGGGGCAGTACGAGCAGTACTTC	CAISGDRGQYEQYF
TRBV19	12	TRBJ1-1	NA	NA	TGTGCCAGTAGGCGCTTGGACACTGAAGCTTTCTTT	CASRRLDTEAFF
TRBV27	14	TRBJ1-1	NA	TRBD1	TGTGCCAGCAGTGGACAGGGGCCTAACACTGAAGCTTTCTTT	CASSGQGPNTEAFF
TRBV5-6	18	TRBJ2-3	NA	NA	TGTGCCAGCAGCTTCCCTCAATCGCGGGGCGTAGGCACAGATACGCAGTATTTT	CASSFPQSRGVGTDTQYF
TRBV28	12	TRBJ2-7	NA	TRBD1	TGTGCCAGCAGCGGGACAGTTTACGAGCAGTACTTC	CASSGTVYEQYF
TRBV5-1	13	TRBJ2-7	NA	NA	TGCGCCAGCAGCCCCCAGGAGGACTACGAGCAGTACTTC	CASSPQEDYEQYF
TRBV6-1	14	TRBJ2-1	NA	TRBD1	TGTGCCAGCAGTGTAACAGGGGCGTACAATGAGCAGTTCTTC	CASSVTGAYNEQFF
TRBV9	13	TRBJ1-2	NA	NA	TGTGCCAGCAGCGTAGCGCAGGGGTATGGCTACACCTTC	CASSVAQGYGYTF
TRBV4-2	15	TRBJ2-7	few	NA	TGTGCCAGCAGCTTGGTAGGACAGAATTCTTACGAGCAGTACTTC	CASSLVGQNSYEQYF
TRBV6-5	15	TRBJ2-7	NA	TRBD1	TGTGCCAGCAGAACACCGGGACAGGATGGGTTAGAGCAGTACTTC	CASRTPGQDGLEQYF